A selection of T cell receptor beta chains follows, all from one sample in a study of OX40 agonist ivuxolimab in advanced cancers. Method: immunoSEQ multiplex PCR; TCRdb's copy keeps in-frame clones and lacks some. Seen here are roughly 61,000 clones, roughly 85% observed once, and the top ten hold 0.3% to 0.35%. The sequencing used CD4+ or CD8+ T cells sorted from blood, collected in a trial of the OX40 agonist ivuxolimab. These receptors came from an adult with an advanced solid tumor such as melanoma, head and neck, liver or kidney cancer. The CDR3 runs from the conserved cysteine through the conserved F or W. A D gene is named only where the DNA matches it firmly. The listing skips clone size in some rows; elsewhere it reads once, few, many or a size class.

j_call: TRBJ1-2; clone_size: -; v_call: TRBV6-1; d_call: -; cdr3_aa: CASSEAAQRTRNNYGYTF; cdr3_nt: TGTGCCAGCAGTGAGGCCGCCCAAAGGACCCGCAATAACTATGGCTACACCTTC
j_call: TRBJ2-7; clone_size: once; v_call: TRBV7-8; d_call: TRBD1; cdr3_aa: CASSLEGTGRYEQYF; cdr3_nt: TGTGCCAGCAGCTTAGAAGGGACAGGGCGCTACGAGCAGTACTTC
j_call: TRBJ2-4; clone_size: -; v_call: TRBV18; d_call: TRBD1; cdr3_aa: CASSPPPGQLLAKNIQYF; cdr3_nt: TGTGCCAGCTCACCGCCGCCGGGACAGCTACTAGCCAAAAACATTCAGTACTTC
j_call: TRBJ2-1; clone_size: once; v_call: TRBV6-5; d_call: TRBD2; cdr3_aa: CASSYQPAGGNNEQFF; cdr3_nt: TGTGCCAGCAGTTATCAACCAGCGGGGGGGAACAATGAGCAGTTCTTC
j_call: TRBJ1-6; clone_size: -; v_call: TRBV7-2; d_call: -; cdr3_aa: CASSLSSYNSPLHF; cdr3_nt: TGTGCCAGCAGCCTAAGCTCCTATAATTCACCCCTCCACTTT
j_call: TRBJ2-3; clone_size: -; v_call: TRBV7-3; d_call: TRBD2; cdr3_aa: CASSLTSGGPYTQYF; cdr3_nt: TGTGCCAGCAGCTTAACTAGCGGGGGGCCTTATACGCAGTATTTT
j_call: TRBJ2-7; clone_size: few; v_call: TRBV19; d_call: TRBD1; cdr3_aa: CASSGTGVSYEQYF; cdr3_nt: TGTGCCAGTAGCGGGACAGGCGTGTCCTACGAGCAGTACTTC
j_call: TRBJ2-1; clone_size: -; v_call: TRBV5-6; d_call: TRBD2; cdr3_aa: CASSLGLAGGQRQFF; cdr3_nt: TGTGCCAGCAGCTTGGGACTAGCGGGGGGCCAAAGGCAGTTCTTC
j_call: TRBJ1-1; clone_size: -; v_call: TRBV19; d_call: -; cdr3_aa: CANSIGMGRKAFF; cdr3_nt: TGTGCCAATAGTATTGGTATGGGCAGGAAAGCTTTCTTT
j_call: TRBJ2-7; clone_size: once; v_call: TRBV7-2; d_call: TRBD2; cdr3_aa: CASSRTSGADYEQYF; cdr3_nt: TGTGCCAGCAGCCGGACTAGCGGGGCGGACTACGAGCAGTACTTC